These T cell receptor beta chains were read from a single sample in a study of T-cell memory formation after mild COVID-19. Each CDR3 protein gets one entry after TCRdb re-called the 5' RACE reads with MiXCR. In the table there are about 560,000 distinct CDR3 sequences, 15% to 20% of which are singletons. The sample was PBMCs or a T cell subset sorted from them (not recorded which). The receptors stem from an adult woman who had mild COVID-19 (a few samples of this study predate the infection). Cell type and time point are not known. CDR3s include the opening cysteine and the closing phenylalanine or tryptophan. Each record gives: V gene, J gene, clone size, D gene, CDR3 protein, CDR3 DNA. A D gene is named only where the DNA matches it firmly. The size entry is marked missing in some rows and otherwise reads once, few, many or a size class.

V: TRBV20-1; J: TRBJ2-1; size: many; D: .; CDR3: CSLGFLHEQFF; DNA: TGCAGCCTTGGTTTCCTGCATGAGCAGTTCTTC
V: TRBV7-9; J: TRBJ2-7; size: few; D: TRBD1; CDR3: CASSYSADRVYF; DNA: TGTGCCAGCAGCTACTCAGCGGACAGGGTATACTTC
V: TRBV24-1; J: TRBJ1-4; size: few; D: .; CDR3: CATSDPGREEKLFF; DNA: TGTGCCACCAGTGACCCCGGCCGGGAGGAAAAACTGTTTTTT
V: TRBV7-9; J: TRBJ1-2; size: many; D: .; CDR3: CASSVRDYYGYTF; DNA: TGTGCCAGCAGCGTTCGGGATTACTATGGCTACACCTTC
V: TRBV12-3/TRBV12-4; J: TRBJ2-3; size: few; D: .; CDR3: CASSGRTARTDTQYF; DNA: TGTGCCAGCAGTGGAAGGACAGCCCGCACAGATACGCAGTATTTT
V: TRBV18; J: TRBJ1-5; size: few; D: .; CDR3: CASSLTAEPQHF; DNA: TGTGCCAGCTCACTCACAGCAGAGCCCCAGCATTTT
V: TRBV20-1; J: TRBJ2-1; size: .; D: .; CDR3: CSASRGGYNEQFF; DNA: TGCAGTGCTAGCCGGGGTGGGTACAATGAGCAGTTCTTC
V: TRBV7-6; J: TRBJ2-1; size: .; D: .; CDR3: CASSREVADSYNEQFF; DNA: TGTGCCAGCAGCCGAGAGGTAGCGGACTCCTACAATGAGCAGTTCTTC
V: TRBV12-5; J: TRBJ2-5; size: .; D: TRBD2; CDR3: CASGLNRGGAGETQYF; DNA: TGTGCTAGTGGTTTGAATCGCGGGGGGGCAGGAGAGACCCAGTACTTC
V: TRBV7-9; J: TRBJ2-1; size: .; D: .; CDR3: CASSSGGTDQFF; DNA: TGTGCCAGCAGCTCAGGGGGGACTGATCAGTTCTTC
V: TRBV4-3; J: TRBJ2-1; size: few; D: TRBD2; CDR3: CASSPSIAGGGNEQFF; DNA: TGCGCCAGCAGCCCCAGCATAGCGGGAGGGGGGAATGAGCAGTTCTTC
V: TRBV10-3; J: TRBJ2-7; size: few; D: .; CDR3: CAISDNSYEQYF; DNA: TGTGCCATCAGTGACAACTCCTACGAGCAGTACTTC
V: TRBV29-1; J: TRBJ2-1; size: few; D: .; CDR3: CSAVLPGYNEQFF; DNA: TGCAGCGCCGTACTACCGGGATACAATGAGCAGTTCTTC
V: TRBV30; J: TRBJ2-7; size: few; D: TRBD1; CDR3: CAWSRDRGQYEQYF; DNA: TGTGCCTGGAGTAGGGACAGGGGGCAGTACGAGCAGTACTTC
V: TRBV19; J: TRBJ1-1; size: .; D: TRBD1; CDR3: CASSIRRTGGSTEAFF; DNA: TGTGCCAGTAGTATTCGGAGAACAGGGGGTTCCACTGAAGCTTTCTTT
V: TRBV6-1; J: TRBJ2-1; size: .; D: .; CDR3: CASSEWAGVSYNEQFF; DNA: TGTGCCAGCAGTGAATGGGCAGGAGTATCCTACAATGAGCAGTTCTTC
V: TRBV11-3; J: TRBJ2-2; size: .; D: .; CDR3: CASSFSALNTGELFF; DNA: TGTGCCAGCAGCTTTAGCGCACTGAACACCGGGGAGCTGTTTTTT
V: TRBV9; J: TRBJ2-6; size: many; D: .; CDR3: CASSPRVNPGANVLTF; DNA: TGTGCCAGCAGCCCGAGGGTTAACCCTGGGGCCAACGTCCTGACTTTC
V: TRBV24-1; J: TRBJ2-2; size: few; D: .; CDR3: CATSAFNTGELFF; DNA: TGTGCCACCAGTGCTTTTAACACCGGGGAGCTGTTTTTT
V: TRBV20-1; J: TRBJ1-4; size: few; D: .; CDR3: CSARDRIEGRYREKLFF; DNA: TGCAGTGCTAGAGACCGAATCGAGGGGAGGTACCGTGAAAAACTGTTTTTT
V: TRBV7-2; J: TRBJ2-7; size: few; D: .; CDR3: CASSLAPAGYYEQYF; DNA: TGTGCCAGCAGCTTAGCCCCCGCCGGTTACTACGAGCAGTACTTC
V: TRBV12-3/TRBV12-4; J: TRBJ1-2; size: few; D: TRBD1; CDR3: CASSNTGTGDGYTF; DNA: TGTGCCAGCAGTAATACTGGGACAGGGGATGGCTACACCTTC
V: TRBV18; J: TRBJ2-4; size: few; D: .; CDR3: CASSPSLSASDIQYF; DNA: TGTGCCAGCTCACCATCTTTGAGTGCGTCGGACATTCAGTACTTC
V: TRBV5-1; J: TRBJ2-1; size: .; D: .; CDR3: CASSLEGAVIEQFF; DNA: TGCGCCAGCAGCTTGGAAGGGGCAGTAATTGAGCAGTTCTTC
V: TRBV4-1; J: TRBJ2-1; size: few; D: .; CDR3: CASSQDVGAGQFF; DNA: TGCGCCAGCAGCCAGGACGTCGGCGCGGGTCAGTTCTTC
V: TRBV24-1; J: TRBJ2-2; size: .; D: TRBD1; CDR3: CATSGTGSNTGELFF; DNA: TGTGCCACCAGCGGGACAGGGTCTAACACCGGGGAGCTGTTTTTT
V: TRBV6-4; J: TRBJ2-4; size: few; D: TRBD1; CDR3: CASSDWTGVAKNIQYF; DNA: TGTGCCAGCAGTGACTGGACAGGGGTAGCCAAAAACATTCAGTACTTC
V: TRBV18; J: TRBJ1-6; size: few; D: TRBD1; CDR3: CASSTTGTGYNSPLHF; DNA: TGTGCCAGCTCAACAACCGGGACAGGGTATAATTCACCCCTCCACTTT
V: TRBV7-2; J: TRBJ2-1; size: .; D: .; CDR3: CASSLEGFSYNEQFF; DNA: TGTGCCAGCAGCTTAGAAGGTTTCTCCTACAATGAGCAGTTCTTC
V: TRBV14; J: TRBJ1-2; size: few; D: TRBD1; CDR3: CASSQAGTGNGYTF; DNA: TGTGCCAGCAGCCAAGCCGGGACAGGGAATGGCTACACCTTC
V: TRBV12-3/TRBV12-4; J: TRBJ1-1; size: many; D: .; CDR3: CASSLVQGGGGAFF; DNA: TGTGCCAGCAGTTTAGTACAGGGCGGCGGTGGAGCTTTCTTT
V: TRBV6-5; J: TRBJ2-1; size: .; D: .; CDR3: CASSYSPSTRNNEQFF; DNA: TGTGCCAGCAGTTACTCCCCCTCTACAAGAAACAATGAGCAGTTCTTC
V: TRBV5-1; J: TRBJ2-1; size: .; D: TRBD2; CDR3: CASSAPGLAPSNEQFF; DNA: TGCGCCAGCAGCGCTCCGGGACTAGCGCCGTCCAATGAGCAGTTCTTC
V: TRBV19; J: TRBJ1-2; size: .; D: .; CDR3: CASKVPIGDYGYTF; DNA: TGTGCCAGTAAGGTCCCGATTGGAGACTATGGCTACACCTTC
V: TRBV5-1; J: TRBJ2-3; size: .; D: TRBD1; CDR3: CASSLNSGGVTDTQYF; DNA: TGCGCCAGCAGCTTGAACTCAGGGGGCGTCACAGATACGCAGTATTTT